One sample yielded the 15 T cell receptor beta chains listed below, sequenced in a study of OX40 agonist ivuxolimab in advanced cancers. Method: immunoSEQ multiplex PCR; TCRdb's copy keeps in-frame clones and lacks some. Of about 96,000 clones detected, 90% appear once; the ten largest clones hold under 2%. The sample consisted of CD4+ or CD8+ T cells sorted from blood, taken in a trial of the OX40 agonist ivuxolimab. These receptor sequences come from an adult with an advanced solid tumor such as melanoma, head and neck, liver or kidney cancer.

The V gene is TRBV5-4, the J gene TRBJ2-3, with 9 bases aligning to TRBD2. Germline CDR1 reads SGHNT; CDR2 reads YYREEE (reference sequence). The CDR3 sequence is 15 residues long. Trimming cost V 3 bases and J 8 bases; bases outside gene matches: 10. The CDR3 nucleotides read TGTGCCAGCAGCTCGACTAGCGGCGATTTGGGTACGCAGTATTTT. Translation gives CASSSTSGDLGTQYF.

The chain carries TRBV7-2 and TRBJ2-6; maybe TRBD1 (6 bases). V lost 3 bases, J lost 2 bases, and 8 bases lay in between. The germline V gene encodes CDR1 SGHTA and CDR2 FQGNSA. The length of the CDR3 is 15 residues. CDR3 in DNA: TGTGCCAGCAGCTTGGACAGTACTGGGGCCAACGTCCTGACTTTC. Translated, it gives CASSLDSTGANVLTF. The entire variable domain, with the rest obtained from reference TRBV7-2 and TRBJ2-6, is as follows: GAGVSQSPSNKVTEKGKDVELRCDPISGHTALYWYRQSLGQGLEFLIYFQGNSAPDKSGLPSDRFSAERTGGSVSTLTIQRTQQEDSAVYLCASSLDSTGANVLTFGAGSRLTVL.

The chain carries TRBV5-1 and TRBJ2-1; 11 positions match TRBD2. The CDR3 is made up of 21 amino acids. The ends lost 1 base at V and 3 bases at J; junction bases unmatched: 18. Germline CDR1 and CDR2: SGHRS and YFSETQ. The CDR3 DNA reads as TGCGCCAGCAGCTTGAAGGAAGCGGGGGGTAGCGGGAGGGCCCTCTACAATGAGCAGTTCTTC. This translates into CASSLKEAGGSGRALYNEQFF. Full variable domain (remainder filled in from reference TRBV5-1 and TRBJ2-1): KAGVTQTPRYLIKTRGQQVTLSCSPISGHRSVSWYQQTPGQGLQFLFEYFSETQRNKGNFPGRFSGRQFSNSRSEMNVSTLELGDSALYLCASSLKEAGGSGRALYNEQFFGPGTRLTVL.

The chain has TRBV5-1 and TRBJ2-7, with a weak D call TRBD1 (6 bases). Germline V gives CDR1 SGHRS, CDR2 YFSETQ. The length of the CDR3 is 14 residues. With 5 bases removed from V and 3 bases from J, the gap between germline ends came to 15 bases. This chain's CDR3 is CASRVAGELYEQYF. The DNA of the CDR3 is TGCGCCAGCAGAGTGGCAGGGGAGCTCTACGAGCAGTACTTC.

J is TRBJ2-5 and V is TRBV11-3; no firm D call. This CDR3 spans 12 amino acids. CDR1 and CDR2 from the germline V gene are SGHNT and YENEEA. Trimming pared 0 bases from V and 5 bases from J, leaving 4 bases between. Written as DNA, the CDR3 is TGTGCCAGCAGCTTAGAGGTCGAGACCCAGTACTTC. Translated, it gives CASSLEVETQYF.

The rearrangement joins TRBV28 to TRBJ1-2, with TRBD1 identical over 8 bases. The CDR3 loop spans 15 amino acids. The V gene's germline CDR1 is MDHEN and CDR2 SYDVKM. V shed 7 bases, J shed 2 bases, and the junction held 9 bases outside the gene matches. The CDR3 spells CASKGQGMENYGYTF. CDR3 nucleotide sequence: TGTGCCAGCAAAGGACAGGGCATGGAAAACTATGGCTACACCTTC.

V gene TRBV5-1 combines with J gene TRBJ2-7, with D perhaps TRBD1 or TRBD2 (5 bases each). Per germline, CDR1 SGHRS and CDR2 YFSETQ. V was shortened by 0 bases and J by 3 bases, with 13 bases between the two germline ends. The CDR3 is made up of 15 amino acids. The CDR3 region has the DNA TGCGCCAGCAGCTTGGGTAGGAGAGGGGTCTACGAGCAGTACTTC. It specifies CASSLGRRGVYEQYF.

The rearrangement uses TRBV7-9 and TRBJ2-7, with D unclear. V was trimmed by 4 bases and J by 2 bases, leaving 12 bases between them. The germline gives CDR1 SEHNR, CDR2 FQNEAQ (reference sequence). There are 14 residues in the CDR3. CDR3 amino acids: CASSYPGPTYEQYF. The CDR3 DNA reads TGTGCCAGCAGCTATCCGGGCCCTACCTACGAGCAGTACTTC.

The J gene is TRBJ1-1, the V gene TRBV19; D not certain. Germline V gene data show CDR1 as LNHDA and CDR2 as SQIVND (reference sequence). The CDR3 runs to 15 residues. With 5 bases removed from V and 0 bases from J, the gap between germline ends came to 13 bases. In DNA form, the CDR3 reads TGTGCCAGTAGTTTCTGGGATGGGTTGAACACTGAAGCTTTCTTT. This translates into CASSFWDGLNTEAFF.

The chain has TRBV14 and TRBJ1-2, with 7 bases matching TRBD1. Germline V gene lookup returns CDR1 SGHDN and CDR2 FVKESK. Trimming cost V 4 bases and J 5 bases; bases outside gene matches: 13. This CDR3 is built from 16 residues. CDR3 coding DNA: TGTGCCAGCAGCCGAATGGGGACAGCGAGCCTTTATGGCTACACCTTC. It yields the protein CASSRMGTASLYGYTF.

The chain is built from TRBV11-3 and TRBJ2-2, with D maybe TRBD1 (6 bases). This CDR3 is built from 19 residues. With 8 bases removed from V and 0 bases from J, the gap between germline ends came to 25 bases. Germline CDR1 is SGHNT and CDR2 is YENEEA. DNA of the CDR3: TGTGCCAGCCAGACAGGAGGAGGCGGGCTATTAGCGAACACCGGGGAGCTGTTTTTT. Its translation is CASQTGGGGLLANTGELFF.

This chain links TRBV18 with TRBJ2-3, with TRBD2 matching 12 bases. CDR1 is KGHSH and CDR2 is LQKENI in the germline V gene. The trim removed 3 bases at V and 6 bases at J, leaving 7 bases unmatched. This CDR3 has 16 residues. CDR3 amino acids: CASSPRTSGTEDTQYF. CDR3 coding DNA: TGTGCCAGCTCACCCCGGACTAGCGGGACAGAGGATACGCAGTATTTT. The complete variable domain, with remaining parts taken from reference TRBV18 and TRBJ2-3, reads NAGVMQNPRHLVRRRGQEARLRCSPMKGHSHVYWYRQLPEEGLKFMVYLQKENIIDESGMPKERFSAEFPKEGPSILRIQQVVRGDSAAYFCASSPRTSGTEDTQYFGPGTRLTVL.

The gene calls are TRBV6-1 and TRBJ2-7, with D perhaps matching TRBD1 (5 bases). Germline V CDR1 and CDR2: MNHNS, SASEGT. V was clipped by 3 bases and J by 6 bases, with 15 bases between them. The CDR3 sequence is 14 residues long. Written as DNA, the CDR3 is TGTGCCAGCAGTGATCCCCTTAGACAGCCCGAGCAGTACTTC. This translates into CASSDPLRQPEQYF.

This clone was observed a single time. V is TRBV6-1 and J is TRBJ1-2, with no clear D. Germline V CDR1 and CDR2: MNHNS, SASEGT. Trimming cost V 6 bases and J 1 base, with 6 bases left between them. The CDR3 is 12 amino acids. In nucleotides, the CDR3 is TGTGCCAGCAGCCAGGTTAACTATGGCTACACCTTC. It yields the protein CASSQVNYGYTF.

This rearrangement joins TRBV7-9 to TRBJ1-5; TRBD1 agrees at 7 bases. Unmatched junction bases numbered 7, after V lost 5 bases and J lost 3 bases. CDR3 size: 15 residues. Germline CDR1 reads SEHNR; CDR2 reads FQNEAQ (reference sequence). This CDR3 is CASSPGTAVNQPQHF. CDR3 in DNA: TGTGCCAGCAGCCCCGGGACAGCGGTCAATCAGCCCCAGCATTTT.